This TCR beta chain was identified in a study of molecular identifiers for immune sequencing clone quantification. This clonotype has a handful of counts. With 10%, 30% or 50% of RNA, roughly 20,000 to 1,000,000 naive CD8 T cells were sequenced. Naive CD8 T cells were sorted as CD8+CD4-CCR7+CD45RA+. Bulk TCR library preparation followed previously described methods with listed TCR primers. Each CDR3 protein gets one entry after TCRdb re-called the PCR reads with MiXCR. The data contain just over 40,000 distinct CDR3 sequences, more than 20% of them seen just once; the ten biggest clones take up about 0.93%. CDR3 length: 11 amino acids.

This clonotype was obtained from a human donor in good health. Some libraries in this study had Jurkat cell RNA spiked in. Sequenced material: naive CD8+ T cells from blood, with Jurkat cell RNA spiked in. Described subset: FACS-sorted CD8+CD4-CCR7+CD45RA+ naive T cells. This chain joins TRBV21-1 and TRBJ2-2; TRBD2 is taken as the D call from the table, unchecked against the DNA. TRBV21-1 represents a pseudogene. The CDR3 sequence: CASSPHGALVF. The CDR3 region has the DNA TGTGCCAGCAGCCCCCATGGGGCCCTTGTTTTT.